This entry features one T cell receptor beta chain sequence. Assay: immunoSEQ multiplex PCR; the TCRdb copy retains only in-frame clones and omits some. The sample carries approximately 70,000 clones, roughly nine tenths recorded once. The data are from a study of T cell changes during pregnancy in multiple sclerosis. Germline trimming cut 4 bases from V and 1 base from J; bases unmatched to any gene: 9. The CDR3 is made up of 17 amino acids. The germline gives CDR1 ENHRY, CDR2 SYGVKD. The material sequenced was peripheral blood, taken in the third trimester of pregnancy. The TCR originated in a female donor with multiple sclerosis, enrolled in a pregnancy study. The V call is TRBV10-3, the J call TRBJ2-3; 9 bases are a match to TRBD2. In DNA, the CDR3 is TGTGCCATCAGTGGTTTGTTAGCGGGAGTAGGCACAGATACGCAGTATTTT. This sequence encodes CAISGLLAGVGTDTQYF.